This T cell receptor (beta chain) was sequenced for a study of blood T cell repertoires in COVID-19. Overall study: COVID-19 samples, acute and convalescent, were from the United States, Italy and Spain. Sample material is recorded as cDNA or gDNA derived from T cells, B-cell-depleted T cells, or PBMCs.

CDR1 is LNHDA and CDR2 is SQIVND in the germline V gene (reference sequence). With V trimmed by 6 bases and J by 1 base, 8 bases remained unmatched. This CDR3 region has 17 residues. Repertoires were generated with immunoSEQ multiplex PCR, while TCRdb's copy carries only in-frame clones and drops some. The sample lists hundreds of thousands of clones, roughly 88% seen once, with almost 9.5% in the top ten. V is TRBV19 and J is TRBJ2-3, with 12 bases aligning to TRBD2. This TCR derives from a man aged 18 to 30 with active or convalescent COVID-19. Sequenced material: peripheral blood. The CDR3 sequence is CASRSNRLAGGTDTQYF. CDR3 DNA: TGTGCCAGTAGGAGTAATCGACTAGCGGGGGGCACAGATACGCAGTATTTT.